Reported below is one TCR beta chain. Trimming removed 1 base at V and 9 bases at J, with 6 bases between. The germline V gene has CDR1 SGHVS and CDR2 FNYEAQ. The CDR3 totals 11 residues. This record comes from a study of OX40 agonist ivuxolimab in advanced cancers. Study-wide context: An anti-OX40 (CD134) antibody with agonistic activity, ivuxolimab, was administered to patients. Hepatocellular carcinoma, melanoma, renal cell or head and neck cancer affected the dose-escalation patients. The dose-escalation cohort was about 80% male, with a mean age of 60 years, ranging about 20 to 85.

Assay used: immunoSEQ multiplex PCR; TCRdb lists only in-frame clones, some missing. The sample lists approximately 70,000 clones, around 82% occurring once. The TCR originated in an adult with an advanced solid tumor such as melanoma, head and neck, liver or kidney cancer. The source was CD4+ or CD8+ T cells sorted from blood, collected in a trial of the OX40 agonist ivuxolimab. The chain joins TRBV7-6 to TRBJ1-1; D may be TRBD1 (5 bases). The CDR3: CASSLGQQAFF. DNA for the CDR3: TGTGCCAGCAGCTTAGGACAGCAAGCTTTCTTT.